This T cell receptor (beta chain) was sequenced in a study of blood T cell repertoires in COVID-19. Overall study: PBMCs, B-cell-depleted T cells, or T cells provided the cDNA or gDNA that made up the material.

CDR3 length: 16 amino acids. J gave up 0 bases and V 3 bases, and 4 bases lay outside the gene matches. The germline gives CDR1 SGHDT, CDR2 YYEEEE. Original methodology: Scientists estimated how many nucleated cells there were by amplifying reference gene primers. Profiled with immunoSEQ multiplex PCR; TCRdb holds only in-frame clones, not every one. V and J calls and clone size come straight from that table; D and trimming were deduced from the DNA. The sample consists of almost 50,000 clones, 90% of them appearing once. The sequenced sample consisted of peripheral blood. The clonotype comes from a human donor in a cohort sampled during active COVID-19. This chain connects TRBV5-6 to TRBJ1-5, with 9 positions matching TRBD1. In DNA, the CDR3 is TGTGCCAGCAGCTGGACAGGGGCCTCTAGCAATCAGCCCCAGCATTTT. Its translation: CASSWTGASSNQPQHF.